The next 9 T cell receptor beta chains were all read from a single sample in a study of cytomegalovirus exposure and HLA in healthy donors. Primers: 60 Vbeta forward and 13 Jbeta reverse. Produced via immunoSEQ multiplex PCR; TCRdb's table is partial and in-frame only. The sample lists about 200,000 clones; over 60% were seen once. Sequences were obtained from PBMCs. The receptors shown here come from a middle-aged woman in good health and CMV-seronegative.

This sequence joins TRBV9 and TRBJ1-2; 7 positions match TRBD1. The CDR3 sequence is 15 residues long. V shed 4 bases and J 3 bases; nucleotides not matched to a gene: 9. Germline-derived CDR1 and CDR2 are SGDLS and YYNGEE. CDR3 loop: CASSTRGQRDYGYTF. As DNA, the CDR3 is TGTGCCAGCAGCACTAGGGGACAGCGAGACTATGGCTACACCTTC.

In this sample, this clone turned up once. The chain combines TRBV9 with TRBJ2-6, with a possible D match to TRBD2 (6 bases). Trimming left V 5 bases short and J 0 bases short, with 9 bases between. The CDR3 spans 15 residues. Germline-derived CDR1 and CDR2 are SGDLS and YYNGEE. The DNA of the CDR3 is TGTGCCAGCAGTGGGGAGGTCTCTGGGGCCAACGTCCTGACTTTC. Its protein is CASSGEVSGANVLTF. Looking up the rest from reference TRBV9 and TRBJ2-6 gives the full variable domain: DSGVTQTPKHLITATGQRVTLRCSPRSGDLSVYWYQQSLDQGLQFLIQYYNGEERAKGNILERFSAQQFPDLHSELNLSSLELGDSALYFCASSGEVSGANVLTFGAGSRLTVL.

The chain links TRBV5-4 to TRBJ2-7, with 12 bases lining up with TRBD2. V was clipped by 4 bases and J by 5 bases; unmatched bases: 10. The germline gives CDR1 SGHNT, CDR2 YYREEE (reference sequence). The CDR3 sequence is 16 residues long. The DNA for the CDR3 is TGTGCCAGCAGCGACAAGACTAGCGGGAGTGTCAACGAGCAGTACTTC. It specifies CASSDKTSGSVNEQYF.

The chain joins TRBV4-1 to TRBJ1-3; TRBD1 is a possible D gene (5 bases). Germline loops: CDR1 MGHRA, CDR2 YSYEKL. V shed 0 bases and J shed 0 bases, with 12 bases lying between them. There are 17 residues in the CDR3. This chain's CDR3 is CASSQEATVNSGNTIYF. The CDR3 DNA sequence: TGCGCCAGCAGCCAAGAGGCGACAGTCAACTCTGGAAACACCATATATTTT.

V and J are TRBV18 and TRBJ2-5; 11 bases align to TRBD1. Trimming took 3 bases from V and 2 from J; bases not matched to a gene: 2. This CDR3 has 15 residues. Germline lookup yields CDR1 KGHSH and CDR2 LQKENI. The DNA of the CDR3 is TGTGCCAGCTCACCCCGGGACAGGGGGCAAGAGACCCAGTACTTC. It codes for CASSPRDRGQETQYF.

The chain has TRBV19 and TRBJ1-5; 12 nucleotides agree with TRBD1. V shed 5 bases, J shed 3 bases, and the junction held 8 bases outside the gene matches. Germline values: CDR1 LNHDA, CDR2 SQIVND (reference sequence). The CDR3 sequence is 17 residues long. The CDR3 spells CASSPRDRGRNNQPQHF. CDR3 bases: TGTGCCAGTAGTCCTCGGGACAGGGGGCGGAACAATCAGCCCCAGCATTTT.

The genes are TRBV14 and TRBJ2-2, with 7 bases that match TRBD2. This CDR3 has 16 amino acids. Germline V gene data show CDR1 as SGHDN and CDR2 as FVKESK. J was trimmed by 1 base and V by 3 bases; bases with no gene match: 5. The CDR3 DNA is TGTGCCAGCAGCCAGGCTAGCGGTCTGAACACCGGGGAGCTGTTTTTT. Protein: CASSQASGLNTGELFF.

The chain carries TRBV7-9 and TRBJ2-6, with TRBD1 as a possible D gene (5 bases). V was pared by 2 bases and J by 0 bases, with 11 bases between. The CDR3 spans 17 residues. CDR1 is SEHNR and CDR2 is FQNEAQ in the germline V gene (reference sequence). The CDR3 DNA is TGTGCCAGCAGCTTAACCCAGGGCTACTCTGGGGCCAACGTCCTGACTTTC. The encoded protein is CASSLTQGYSGANVLTF.

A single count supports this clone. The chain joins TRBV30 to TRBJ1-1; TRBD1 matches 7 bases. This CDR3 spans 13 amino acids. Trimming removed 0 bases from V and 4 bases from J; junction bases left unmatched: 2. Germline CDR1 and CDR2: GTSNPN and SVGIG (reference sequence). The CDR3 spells CAWSVQGSTEAFF. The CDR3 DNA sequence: TGTGCCTGGAGTGTACAGGGGAGCACTGAAGCTTTCTTT.